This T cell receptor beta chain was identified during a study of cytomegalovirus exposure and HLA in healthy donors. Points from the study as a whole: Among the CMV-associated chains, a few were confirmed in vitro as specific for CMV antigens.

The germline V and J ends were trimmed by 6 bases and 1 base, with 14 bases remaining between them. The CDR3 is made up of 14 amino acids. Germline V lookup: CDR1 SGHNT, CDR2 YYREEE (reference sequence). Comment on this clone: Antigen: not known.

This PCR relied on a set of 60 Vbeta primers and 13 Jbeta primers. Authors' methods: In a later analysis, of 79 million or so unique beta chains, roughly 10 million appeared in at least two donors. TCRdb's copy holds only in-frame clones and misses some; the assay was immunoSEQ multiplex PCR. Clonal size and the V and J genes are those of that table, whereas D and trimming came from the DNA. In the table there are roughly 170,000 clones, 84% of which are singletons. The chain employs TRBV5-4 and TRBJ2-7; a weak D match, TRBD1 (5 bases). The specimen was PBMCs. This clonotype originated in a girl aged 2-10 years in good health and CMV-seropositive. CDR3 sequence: CASTTPGWSYEQYF. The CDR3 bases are TGTGCCAGCACCACCCCAGGGTGGTCCTACGAGCAGTACTTC.